This T cell receptor beta chain was found in a study of blood T cell repertoires in COVID-19. Study summary: COVID-19 samples, acute and convalescent, were from the United States, Italy and Spain. The analysed material was cDNA or gDNA that came from T cells, B-cell-depleted T cells, or PBMCs.

In the original analysis: Counts of nucleated cells, estimated from reference gene primer amplification, were obtained. Only in-frame clones appear in the TCRdb table, and some are missing; sequencing was by immunoSEQ multiplex PCR. V, J and clone size reflect that table, while D and trimming were determined from the DNA. The table has around 42,000 clones, around 88% seen once. This clone was counted once. V shed 3 bases and J 5 bases; nucleotides not matched to a gene: 11. From germline, CDR1 is SGHVS and CDR2 FQNEAQ. The CDR3 extends over 17 amino acids. This chain joins TRBV7-8 and TRBJ2-2; 8 bases match TRBD2. The sample comprised peripheral blood. The clonotype originates from a human donor in a cohort sampled during active COVID-19. The CDR3 bases are TGTGCCAGCAGCTTCCGGGAAGCGGGAGAGAGGACCGGGGAGCTGTTTTTT. It translates to CASSFREAGERTGELFF.